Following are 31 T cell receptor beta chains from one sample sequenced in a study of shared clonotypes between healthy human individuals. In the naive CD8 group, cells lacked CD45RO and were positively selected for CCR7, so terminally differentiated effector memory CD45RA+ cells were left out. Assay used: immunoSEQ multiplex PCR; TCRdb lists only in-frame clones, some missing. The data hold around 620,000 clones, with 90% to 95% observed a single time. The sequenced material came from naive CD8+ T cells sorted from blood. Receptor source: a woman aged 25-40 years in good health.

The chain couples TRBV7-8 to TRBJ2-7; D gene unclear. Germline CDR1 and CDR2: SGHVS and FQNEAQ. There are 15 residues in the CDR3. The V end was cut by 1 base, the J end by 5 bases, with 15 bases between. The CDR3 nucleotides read TGTGCCAGCAGCTTAGTTAAGGGTCTGCTGGACGAGCAGTACTTC. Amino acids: CASSLVKGLLDEQYF.

CDR3 in amino acids: CASSVAREGNNEQFF. The CDR3 bases are TGTGCCAGTAGTGTGGCGCGGGAAGGAAACAATGAGCAGTTCTTC. The chain joins TRBV19 to TRBJ2-1; TRBD2 might be the D (6 bases). V was cut by 5 bases and J by 5 bases, with 16 bases left in between. The length of the CDR3 is 15 residues. Germline V gives CDR1 LNHDA, CDR2 SQIVND (reference sequence).

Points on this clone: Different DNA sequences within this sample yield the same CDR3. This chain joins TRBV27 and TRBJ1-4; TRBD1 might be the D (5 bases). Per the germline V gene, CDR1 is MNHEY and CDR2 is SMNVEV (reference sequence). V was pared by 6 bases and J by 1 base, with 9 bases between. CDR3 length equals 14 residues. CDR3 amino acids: CASRTGGTNEKLFF. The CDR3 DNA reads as TGTGCCAGCAGGACGGGGGGAACTAATGAAAAACTGTTTTTT.

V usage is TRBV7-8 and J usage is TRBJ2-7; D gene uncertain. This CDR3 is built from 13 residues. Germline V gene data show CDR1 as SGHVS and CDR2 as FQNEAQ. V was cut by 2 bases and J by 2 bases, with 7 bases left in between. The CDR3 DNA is TGTGCCAGCAGCTTAAAGGGAACCTACGAGCAGTACTTC. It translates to CASSLKGTYEQYF.

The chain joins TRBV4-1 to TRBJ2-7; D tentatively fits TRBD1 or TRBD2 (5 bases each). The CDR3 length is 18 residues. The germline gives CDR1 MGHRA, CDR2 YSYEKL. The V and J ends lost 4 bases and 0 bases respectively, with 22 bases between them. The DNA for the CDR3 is TGCGCCAGCAGCCGTATGCCTGAGGGGACGCACAGCTCCTACGAGCAGTACTTC. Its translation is CASSRMPEGTHSSYEQYF.

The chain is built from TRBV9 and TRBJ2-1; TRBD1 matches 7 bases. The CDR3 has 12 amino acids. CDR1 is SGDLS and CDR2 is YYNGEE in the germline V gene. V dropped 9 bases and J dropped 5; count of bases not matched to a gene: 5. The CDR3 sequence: CATQGTDNEQFF. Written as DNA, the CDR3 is TGTGCCACCCAGGGGACAGACAATGAGCAGTTCTTC.

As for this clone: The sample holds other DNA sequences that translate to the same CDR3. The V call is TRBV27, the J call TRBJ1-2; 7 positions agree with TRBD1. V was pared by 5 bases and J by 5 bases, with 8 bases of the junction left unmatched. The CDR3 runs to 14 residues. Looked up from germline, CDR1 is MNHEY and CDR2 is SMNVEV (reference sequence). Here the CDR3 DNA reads TGTGCCAGCAGTCTTACGACAGGGTCTTATGGCTACACCTTC. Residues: CASSLTTGSYGYTF.

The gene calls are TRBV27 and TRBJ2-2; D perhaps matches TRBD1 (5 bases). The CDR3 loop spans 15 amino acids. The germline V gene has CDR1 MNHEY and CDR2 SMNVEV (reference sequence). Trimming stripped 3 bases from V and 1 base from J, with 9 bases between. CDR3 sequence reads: CASSFVGQNTGELFF. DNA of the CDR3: TGTGCCAGCAGTTTTGTAGGACAGAACACCGGGGAGCTGTTTTTT.

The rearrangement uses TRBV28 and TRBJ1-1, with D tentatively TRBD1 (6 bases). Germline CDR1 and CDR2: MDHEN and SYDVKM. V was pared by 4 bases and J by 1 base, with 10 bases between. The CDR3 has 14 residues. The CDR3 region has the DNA TGTGCCAGCAGTTGGCTGACAGGGAACACTGAAGCTTTCTTT. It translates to CASSWLTGNTEAFF.

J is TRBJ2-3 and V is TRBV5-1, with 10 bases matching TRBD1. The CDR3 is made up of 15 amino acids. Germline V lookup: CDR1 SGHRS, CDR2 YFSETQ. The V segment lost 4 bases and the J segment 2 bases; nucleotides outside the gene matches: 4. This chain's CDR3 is CASSKGQGITDTQYF. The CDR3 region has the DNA TGCGCCAGCAGCAAGGGACAGGGGATCACAGATACGCAGTATTTT.

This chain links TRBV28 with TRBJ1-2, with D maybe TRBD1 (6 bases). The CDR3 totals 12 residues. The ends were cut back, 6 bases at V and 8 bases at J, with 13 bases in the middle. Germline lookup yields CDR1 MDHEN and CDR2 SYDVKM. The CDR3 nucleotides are TGTGCCAGCAGGACCTACAGGGAAGGCTACACCTTC. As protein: CASRTYREGYTF.

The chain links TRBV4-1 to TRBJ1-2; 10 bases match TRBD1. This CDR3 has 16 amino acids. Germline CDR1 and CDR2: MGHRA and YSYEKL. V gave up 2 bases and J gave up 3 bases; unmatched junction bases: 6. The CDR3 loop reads CASSQPGTGEDYGYTF. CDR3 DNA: TGCGCCAGCAGCCAACCCGGGACAGGGGAAGACTATGGCTACACCTTC.

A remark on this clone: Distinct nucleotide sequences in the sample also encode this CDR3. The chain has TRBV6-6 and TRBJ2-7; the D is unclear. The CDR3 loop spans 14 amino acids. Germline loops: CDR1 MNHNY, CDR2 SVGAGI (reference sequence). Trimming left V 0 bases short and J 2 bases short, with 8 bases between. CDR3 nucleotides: TGTGCCAGCAGTTACTCGAACGGACCCTACGAGCAGTACTTC. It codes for CASSYSNGPYEQYF.

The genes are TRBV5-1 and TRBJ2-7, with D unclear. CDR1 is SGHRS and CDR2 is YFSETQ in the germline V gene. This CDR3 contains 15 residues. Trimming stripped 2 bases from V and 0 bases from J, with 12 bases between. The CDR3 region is CASSLADWSSYEQYF. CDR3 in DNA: TGCGCCAGCAGCTTAGCCGACTGGAGCTCCTACGAGCAGTACTTC.

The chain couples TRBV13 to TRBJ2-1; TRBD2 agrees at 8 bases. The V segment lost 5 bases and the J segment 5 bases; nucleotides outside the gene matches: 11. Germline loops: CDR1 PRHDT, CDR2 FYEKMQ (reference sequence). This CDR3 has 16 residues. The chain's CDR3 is CASSPRREAYDNEQFF. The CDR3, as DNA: TGTGCCAGCAGCCCTAGGCGGGAGGCATACGACAATGAGCAGTTCTTC.

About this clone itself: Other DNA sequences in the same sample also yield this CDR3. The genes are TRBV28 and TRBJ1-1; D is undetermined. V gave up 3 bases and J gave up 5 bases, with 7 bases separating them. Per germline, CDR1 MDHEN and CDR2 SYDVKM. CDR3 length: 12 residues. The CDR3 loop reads CASSFGGTEAFF. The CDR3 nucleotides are TGTGCCAGCAGTTTCGGAGGGACTGAAGCTTTCTTT.

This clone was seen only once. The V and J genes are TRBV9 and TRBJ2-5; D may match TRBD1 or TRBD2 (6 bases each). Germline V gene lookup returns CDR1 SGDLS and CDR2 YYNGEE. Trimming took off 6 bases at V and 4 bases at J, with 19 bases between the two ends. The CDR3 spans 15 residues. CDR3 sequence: CASTPTRGPGETQYF. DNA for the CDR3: TGTGCCAGCACCCCAACCCGGGGGCCGGGAGAGACCCAGTACTTC. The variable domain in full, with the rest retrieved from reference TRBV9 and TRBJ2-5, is DSGVTQTPKHLITATGQRVTLRCSPRSGDLSVYWYQQSLDQGLQFLIQYYNGEERAKGNILERFSAQQFPDLHSELNLSSLELGDSALYFCASTPTRGPGETQYFGPGTRLLVL.

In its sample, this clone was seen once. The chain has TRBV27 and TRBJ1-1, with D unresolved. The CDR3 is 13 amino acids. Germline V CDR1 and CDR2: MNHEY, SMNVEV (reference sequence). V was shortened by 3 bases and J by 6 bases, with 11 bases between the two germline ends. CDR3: CASSFYRGSEAFF. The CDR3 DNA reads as TGTGCCAGCAGTTTCTATCGAGGGTCTGAAGCTTTCTTT.

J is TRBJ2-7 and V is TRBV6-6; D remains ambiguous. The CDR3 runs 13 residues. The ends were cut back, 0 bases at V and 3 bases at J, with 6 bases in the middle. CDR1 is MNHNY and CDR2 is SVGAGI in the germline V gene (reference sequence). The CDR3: CASSYSTNYEQYF. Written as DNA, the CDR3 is TGTGCCAGCAGTTACTCTACAAACTACGAGCAGTACTTC.

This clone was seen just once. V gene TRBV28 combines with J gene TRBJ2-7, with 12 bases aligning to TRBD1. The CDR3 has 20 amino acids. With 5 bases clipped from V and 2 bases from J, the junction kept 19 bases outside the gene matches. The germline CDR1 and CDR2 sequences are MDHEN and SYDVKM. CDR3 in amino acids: CASSPSRPGQGARWPYEQYF. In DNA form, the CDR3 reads TGTGCCAGCAGTCCTAGCCGCCCGGGACAGGGGGCGCGGTGGCCCTACGAGCAGTACTTC.

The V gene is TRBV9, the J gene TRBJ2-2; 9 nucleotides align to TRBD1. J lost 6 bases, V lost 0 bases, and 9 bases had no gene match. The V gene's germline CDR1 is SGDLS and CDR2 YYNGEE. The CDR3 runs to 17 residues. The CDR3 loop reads CASSVAFGTGLAGELFF. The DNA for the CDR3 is TGTGCCAGCAGCGTAGCTTTTGGGACAGGGCTCGCCGGGGAGCTGTTTTTT.

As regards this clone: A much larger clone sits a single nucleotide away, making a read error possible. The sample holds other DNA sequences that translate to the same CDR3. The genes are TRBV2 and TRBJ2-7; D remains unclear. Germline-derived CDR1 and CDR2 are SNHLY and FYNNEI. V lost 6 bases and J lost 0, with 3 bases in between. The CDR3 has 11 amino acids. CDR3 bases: TGTGCCAGCAGCCCCTCCTACGAGCAGTACTTC. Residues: CASSPSYEQYF.

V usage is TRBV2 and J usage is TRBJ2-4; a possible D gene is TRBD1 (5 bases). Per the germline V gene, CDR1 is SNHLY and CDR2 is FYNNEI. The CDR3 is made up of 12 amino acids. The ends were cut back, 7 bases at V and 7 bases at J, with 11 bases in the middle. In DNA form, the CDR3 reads TGTGCCAGCATTGGCAGGGTGAACATTCAGTACTTC. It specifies CASIGRVNIQYF. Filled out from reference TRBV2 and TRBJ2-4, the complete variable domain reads EPEVTQTPSHQVTQMGQEVILRCVPISNHLYFYWYRQILGQKVEFLVSFYNNEISEKSEIFDDQFSVERPDGSNFTLKIRSTKLEDSAMYFCASIGRVNIQYFGAGTRLSVL.

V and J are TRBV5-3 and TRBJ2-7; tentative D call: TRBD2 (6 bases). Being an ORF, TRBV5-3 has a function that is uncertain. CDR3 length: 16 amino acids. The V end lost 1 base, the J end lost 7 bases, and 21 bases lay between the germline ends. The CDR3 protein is CARSLLGKRASGEQYF. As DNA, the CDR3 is TGTGCCAGAAGCTTGTTGGGAAAGCGGGCCTCCGGGGAGCAGTACTTC.

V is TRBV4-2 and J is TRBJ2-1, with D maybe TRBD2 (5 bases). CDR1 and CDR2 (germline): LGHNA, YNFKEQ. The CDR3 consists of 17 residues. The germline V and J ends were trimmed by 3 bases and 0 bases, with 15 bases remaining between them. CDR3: CASSQKVAISSYNEQFF. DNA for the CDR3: TGTGCCAGCAGCCAGAAGGTAGCGATAAGCTCCTACAATGAGCAGTTCTTC.

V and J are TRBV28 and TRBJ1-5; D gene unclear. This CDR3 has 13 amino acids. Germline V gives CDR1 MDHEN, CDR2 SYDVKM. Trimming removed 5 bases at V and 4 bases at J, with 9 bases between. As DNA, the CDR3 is TGTGCCAGCAGTCTACAGCGAAATCAGCCCCAGCATTTT. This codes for CASSLQRNQPQHF.

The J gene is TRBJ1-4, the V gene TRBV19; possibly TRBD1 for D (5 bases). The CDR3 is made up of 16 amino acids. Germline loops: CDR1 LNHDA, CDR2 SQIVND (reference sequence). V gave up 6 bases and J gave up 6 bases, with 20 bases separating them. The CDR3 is CASSLVPRAEDEKLFF. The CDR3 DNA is TGTGCCAGTAGCCTAGTCCCCAGGGCGGAGGATGAAAAACTGTTTTTT.

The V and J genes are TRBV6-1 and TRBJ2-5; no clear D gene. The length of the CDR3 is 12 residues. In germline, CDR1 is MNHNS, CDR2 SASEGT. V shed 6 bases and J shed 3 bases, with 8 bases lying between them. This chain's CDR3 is CASRLAEETQYF. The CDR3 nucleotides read TGTGCCAGCAGGCTCGCCGAAGAGACCCAGTACTTC.

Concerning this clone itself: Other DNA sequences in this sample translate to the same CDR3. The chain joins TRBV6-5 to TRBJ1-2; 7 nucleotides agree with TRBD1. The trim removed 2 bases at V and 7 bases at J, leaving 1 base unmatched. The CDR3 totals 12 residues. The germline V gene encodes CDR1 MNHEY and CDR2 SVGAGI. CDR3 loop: CASSYDRAGYTF. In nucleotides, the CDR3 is TGTGCCAGCAGTTACGACAGGGCTGGCTACACCTTC.

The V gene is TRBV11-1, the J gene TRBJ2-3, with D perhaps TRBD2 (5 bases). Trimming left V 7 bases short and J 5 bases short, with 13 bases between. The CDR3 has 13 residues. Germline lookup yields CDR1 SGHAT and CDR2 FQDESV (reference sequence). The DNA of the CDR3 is TGTGCCAGCAAACTGGGCCGGGGAGATACGCAGTATTTT. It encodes CASKLGRGDTQYF.

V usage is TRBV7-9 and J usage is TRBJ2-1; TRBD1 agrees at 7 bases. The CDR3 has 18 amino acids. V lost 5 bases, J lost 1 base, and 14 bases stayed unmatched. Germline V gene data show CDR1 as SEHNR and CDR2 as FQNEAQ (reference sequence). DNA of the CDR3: TGTGCCAGCAGCCTCCCCGGGGTCCAGGGGGTTTCCTACAATGAGCAGTTCTTC. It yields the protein CASSLPGVQGVSYNEQFF.